Below are 27 T cell receptor beta chains sequenced from a single sample in a study of blood T cell repertoires in COVID-19. Clones were sequenced by immunoSEQ multiplex PCR, and TCRdb holds only the in-frame ones, with some missing. The sample carries roughly 500,000 clones, 88% recorded once. The specimen sequenced was PBMCs or T cells enriched from blood (not recorded which). These receptors came from a woman aged 40 to 50 who had recovered from COVID-19.

V gene TRBV4-1 combines with J gene TRBJ2-5, with TRBD2 identical over 8 bases. Germline assignment: CDR1 MGHRA and CDR2 YSYEKL. This CDR3 region has 16 residues. The ends lost 1 base at V and 7 bases at J; junction bases unmatched: 11. CDR3 in DNA: TGCGCCAGCAGCCAAGTCGACATGGGACTAGTCGGGACCCAGTACTTC. Protein: CASSQVDMGLVGTQYF.

V usage is TRBV18 and J usage is TRBJ2-3, with TRBD1 matching 7 bases. Germline values: CDR1 KGHSH, CDR2 LQKENI. With V trimmed by 2 bases and J by 2 bases, 10 bases remained unmatched. The CDR3 contains 17 residues. This CDR3 reads CASSPRSGGQATDTQYF. Here the CDR3 DNA reads TGTGCCAGCTCACCAAGATCCGGTGGACAGGCCACAGATACGCAGTATTTT.

The chain combines TRBV24-1 with TRBJ2-7; D possibly corresponds to TRBD2 (6 bases). The CDR3 has 17 residues. Looked up from germline, CDR1 is KGHDR and CDR2 is SFDVKD. V lost 8 bases and J lost 4, with 26 bases in between. This CDR3 is CATTWRGLVDREYEQYF. The CDR3 DNA sequence: TGTGCCACCACTTGGCGGGGTCTAGTGGACCGAGAGTACGAGCAGTACTTC.

The chain recombines TRBV6-5 with TRBJ2-7; TRBD1 matches at 8 bases. There are 14 residues in the CDR3. Unmatched junction bases numbered 9, after V lost 5 bases and J lost 6 bases. CDR1 and CDR2 (germline): MNHEY, SVGAGI. CDR3 sequence (DNA): TGTGCCAGCAGTACCGGGACAGGAAGAAGCGAGCAGTACTTC. Encoded protein: CASSTGTGRSEQYF.

The gene calls are TRBV3-1 (or the pseudogene TRBV3-2) and TRBJ2-7; tentative D call: TRBD1 (6 bases). The CDR3 runs to 18 residues. Germline-derived CDR1 and CDR2 are LGHDT and YNNKEL (reference sequence). V gave up 4 bases and J gave up 0 bases, with 22 bases separating them. The CDR3 DNA reads TGTGCCAGCAGCCTGCAACAAAAGGGACACCCGAGCTCCTACGAGCAGTACTTC. This gives the protein CASSLQQKGHPSSYEQYF.

The chain is built from TRBV6-5 and TRBJ2-7; 7 bases are a match to TRBD1. This CDR3 has 14 residues. The trim removed 4 bases at V and 2 bases at J, leaving 5 bases unmatched. Germline V gene data show CDR1 as MNHEY and CDR2 as SVGAGI. CDR3 sequence (DNA): TGTGCCAGCAGTTCGACAGGGCACGCCTACGAGCAGTACTTC. It codes for CASSSTGHAYEQYF.

The CDR3 protein is CASSWDRVSGQFF. The CDR3 bases are TGTGCCAGCAGCTGGGACAGGGTTTCGGGGCAGTTCTTC. The chain uses TRBV7-2 and TRBJ2-1; TRBD1 matches at 9 bases. The CDR3 has 13 amino acids. Per the germline V gene, CDR1 is SGHTA and CDR2 is FQGNSA. After removal of 4 bases from V and 12 bases from J, the junction contained 7 bases not matched to a gene.

This clone was observed a single time. The V and J genes are TRBV6-5 and TRBJ2-3; TRBD1 matches at 10 bases. The CDR3 totals 16 residues. Germline loops: CDR1 MNHEY, CDR2 SVGAGI. The J segment lost 1 base and the V segment lost 0 bases, leaving 1 base of the junction unmatched. CDR3 protein: CASSYSTGGGTDTQYF. As DNA, the CDR3 is TGTGCCAGCAGTTACTCGACAGGGGGCGGCACAGATACGCAGTATTTT.

This chain links TRBV12-3 or TRBV12-4 with TRBJ1-2; 9 bases map to TRBD1. The CDR3 covers 11 residues. Trimming cost V 11 bases and J 8 bases; bases outside gene matches: 6. The CDR3 protein is CALQGAEGYTF. For the CDR3, the DNA is TGTGCCTTACAGGGGGCGGAGGGCTACACCTTC.

The rearrangement links TRBV12-5 to TRBJ2-2; 12 bases map to TRBD2. The CDR3 has 22 amino acids. Germline V gene sequence: CDR1 LGHNT, CDR2 FRNRAP. Germline trimming cut 0 bases from V and 2 bases from J; bases unmatched to any gene: 16. CDR3 coding DNA: TGTGCTAGTGGTTTGGTACGTGGGGTTCTAGCGGGAGGGCCCGCAAACACCGGGGAGCTGTTTTTT. Translation: CASGLVRGVLAGGPANTGELFF.

The genes are TRBV3-1 (or the pseudogene TRBV3-2) and TRBJ1-2, with a tentative D call TRBD1 (5 bases). Trimming shortened V by 4 bases and J by 0 bases, and 9 bases separated the two germline ends. The CDR3 totals 14 residues. CDR1 LGHDT and CDR2 YNNKEL come from the germline V gene (reference sequence). CDR3 loop: CASSPAGPNYGYTF. Here the CDR3 DNA reads TGTGCCAGCAGCCCCGCAGGGCCTAACTATGGCTACACCTTC.

The chain recombines TRBV5-1 with TRBJ1-1, with a weak D call TRBD1 (5 bases). CDR1 and CDR2 from the germline V gene are SGHRS and YFSETQ. With 0 bases removed from V and 7 bases from J, the gap between germline ends came to 13 bases. The CDR3 totals 14 residues. In DNA, the CDR3 is TGCGCCAGCAGCTTGGAGGCCGGAACAGGTGAAGCTTTCTTT. This encodes CASSLEAGTGEAFF.

This chain connects TRBV6-2 or TRBV6-3 to TRBJ2-3; 10 bases map to TRBD2. The CDR3 spans 16 residues. Germline V gene data show CDR1 as MNHEY and CDR2 as SVGEGT. J was trimmed by 1 base and V by 2 bases; bases with no gene match: 3. The CDR3 reads CASSYLAGVGTDTQYF. The CDR3, as DNA: TGTGCCAGCAGTTACCTAGCGGGAGTCGGCACAGATACGCAGTATTTT.

The chain links TRBV21-1 to TRBJ2-7; the D segment call TRBD1 is taken from the table without a DNA check. TRBV21-1 is an annotated pseudogene. The CDR3 contains 23 residues. The CDR3 nucleotides read TGTGCCAGCAGCGCATCCGGGACAGGTGGATTTCAGCCTCCAACTGACAGCTCCTACGAGCAGTACTTC. This sequence encodes CASSASGTGGFQPPTDSSYEQYF.

V is TRBV7-2 and J is TRBJ2-7, with 9 nucleotides matching TRBD2. The length of the CDR3 is 15 residues. Trimming took 4 bases from V and 6 from J; bases not matched to a gene: 10. Per the germline V gene, CDR1 is SGHTA and CDR2 is FQGNSA. DNA for the CDR3: TGTGCCAGCAGCTCCCTAGCGGGAAAAGTTCCCGAGCAGTACTTC. Translating it yields CASSSLAGKVPEQYF.

This rearrangement joins TRBV6-6 to TRBJ2-7; TRBD2 aligns across 10 bases. CDR1 and CDR2 (germline): MNHNY, SVGAGI (reference sequence). CDR3 length: 16 amino acids. The junction had 10 bases not matched to a gene; V was cut back by 6 bases and J by 2 bases. Written as DNA, the CDR3 is TGTGCCAGCAGAACTACGATAGCGGGAGGCCCCTACGAGCAGTACTTC. It translates to CASRTTIAGGPYEQYF.

This chain uses TRBV3-1 (or the pseudogene TRBV3-2) with TRBJ1-4, with D possibly being TRBD1 (5 bases). The CDR3 contains 16 residues. V was clipped by 4 bases and J by 7 bases, with 19 bases between them. Germline V gene data show CDR1 as LGHDT and CDR2 as YNNKEL (reference sequence). In DNA form, the CDR3 reads TGTGCCAGCAGCCCGGCTCGGGGGACGGAGGGTGAAAAACTGTTTTTT. It yields the protein CASSPARGTEGEKLFF.

The V gene is TRBV5-5, the J gene TRBJ2-3, with 9 bases that match TRBD1. The CDR3 is made up of 16 amino acids. Germline-derived CDR1 and CDR2 are SGHKS and YYEKEE (reference sequence). V was clipped by 2 bases and J by 1 base; unmatched bases: 5. CDR3 residues: CASSLNRDRGTDTQYF. The CDR3 nucleotides are TGTGCCAGCAGCTTAAACCGGGACAGGGGCACAGATACGCAGTATTTT.

This rearrangement joins TRBV5-1 to TRBJ2-1; 9 bases are shared with TRBD2. CDR1 and CDR2 (germline): SGHRS, YFSETQ. V dropped 7 bases and J dropped 4; count of bases not matched to a gene: 9. This CDR3 spans 15 amino acids. CDR3 in DNA: TGCGCCAGCGGCACGGGACTAGCAGATTACAATGAGCAGTTCTTC. Translating gives CASGTGLADYNEQFF. Together with reference TRBV5-1 and TRBJ2-1, the CDR3 gives the full variable domain: KAGVTQTPRYLIKTRGQQVTLSCSPISGHRSVSWYQQTPGQGLQFLFEYFSETQRNKGNFPGRFSGRQFSNSRSEMNVSTLELGDSALYLCASGTGLADYNEQFFGPGTRLTVL.

This rearrangement joins TRBV11-3 to TRBJ2-1; D is undetermined. CDR1 is SGHNT and CDR2 is YENEEA in the germline V gene. The CDR3 has 13 amino acids. The V end lost 1 base, the J end lost 7 bases, and 8 bases lay between the germline ends. The CDR3: CASSLVYSNEQFF. In DNA, the CDR3 is TGTGCCAGCAGCTTAGTTTACTCGAATGAGCAGTTCTTC.

For the CDR3, the DNA is TGTGCCAGTATGGGGACAGGGGGCGTCTATGGCTACACCTTC. This gives the protein CASMGTGGVYGYTF. The V and J genes are TRBV19 and TRBJ1-2; 12 nucleotides match TRBD1. CDR1 and CDR2 from the germline V gene are LNHDA and SQIVND (reference sequence). The CDR3 contains 14 residues. Losses at the gene ends were 7 bases for V and 4 bases for J; bases not matched to a gene: 4.

The chain couples TRBV7-9 to TRBJ1-6; possible D gene TRBD1, 6 bases. CDR3 length equals 11 residues. CDR1 SEHNR and CDR2 FQNEAQ come from the germline V gene (reference sequence). Trimming took 10 bases from V and 9 from J, leaving 10 bases between them. The CDR3 region has the DNA TGTGCCACCGAGGACAGTTCACCCCTCCACTTT. This translates into CATEDSSPLHF.

The J gene is TRBJ2-7, the V gene TRBV7-2, with 7 bases identical to TRBD2. Losses at the gene ends were 2 bases for V and 4 bases for J; bases not matched to a gene: 8. This CDR3 contains 15 residues. Germline CDR1 and CDR2: SGHTA and FQGNSA. Written as DNA, the CDR3 is TGTGCCAGCAGCTTACGGGTGGGAGGGCTTTACGAGCAGTACTTC. Its protein is CASSLRVGGLYEQYF.

The chain has TRBV6-1 and TRBJ1-3; perhaps TRBD1 as D (5 bases). Trimming removed 2 bases from V and 4 bases from J, with 15 bases in between. CDR3 length: 16 residues. Germline V gene sequence: CDR1 MNHNS, CDR2 SASEGT. The CDR3 bases are TGTGCCAGCAGTGAATACGAAGGGGCGCCAGGAAACACCATATATTTT. This translates into CASSEYEGAPGNTIYF.

This chain connects TRBV3-1 (or the pseudogene TRBV3-2) to TRBJ2-7, with 11 bases fitting TRBD2. Germline CDR1 reads LGHDT; CDR2 reads YNNKEL (reference sequence). This CDR3 is built from 20 residues. Trimming cost V 5 bases and J 2 bases; bases outside gene matches: 20. CDR3 sequence (DNA): TGTGCCAGCAGCGCCTTCTCTTCCGGGACTAGCGGTTCGGTTACCTACGAGCAGTACTTC. Encoded protein: CASSAFSSGTSGSVTYEQYF.

J is TRBJ1-6 and V is TRBV10-3; possibly TRBD1 for D (6 bases). This CDR3 contains 16 residues. Trimming removed 7 bases from V and 3 bases from J, with 16 bases in between. The V gene's germline CDR1 is ENHRY and CDR2 SYGVKD. The CDR3, as DNA: TGTGCCATCACCAGACAGGCCCGGGACTATAATTCACCCCTCCACTTT. Its translation is CAITRQARDYNSPLHF.

V usage is TRBV15 and J usage is TRBJ2-7; TRBD2 agrees at 11 bases. Germline V gives CDR1 LNHNV, CDR2 YYDKDF (reference sequence). V trimming: 6 bases; J trimming: 3 bases; junction bases outside the gene matches: 4. The length of the CDR3 is 14 residues. CDR3 DNA: TGTGCCACCAGTCCGGGACTAGCGGACTACGAGCAGTACTTC. Protein product: CATSPGLADYEQYF.